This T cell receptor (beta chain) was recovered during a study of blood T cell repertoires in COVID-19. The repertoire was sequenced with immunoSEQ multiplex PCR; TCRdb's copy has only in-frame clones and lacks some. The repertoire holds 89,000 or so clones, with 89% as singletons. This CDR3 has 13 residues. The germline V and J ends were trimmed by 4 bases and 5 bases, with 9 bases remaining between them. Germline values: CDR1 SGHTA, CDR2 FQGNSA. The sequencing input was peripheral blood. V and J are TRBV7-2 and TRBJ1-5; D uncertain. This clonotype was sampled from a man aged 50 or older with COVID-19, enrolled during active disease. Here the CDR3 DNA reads TGTGCCAGCAGCTCAACCCGAGATCAGCCCCAGCATTTT. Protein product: CASSSTRDQPQHF.